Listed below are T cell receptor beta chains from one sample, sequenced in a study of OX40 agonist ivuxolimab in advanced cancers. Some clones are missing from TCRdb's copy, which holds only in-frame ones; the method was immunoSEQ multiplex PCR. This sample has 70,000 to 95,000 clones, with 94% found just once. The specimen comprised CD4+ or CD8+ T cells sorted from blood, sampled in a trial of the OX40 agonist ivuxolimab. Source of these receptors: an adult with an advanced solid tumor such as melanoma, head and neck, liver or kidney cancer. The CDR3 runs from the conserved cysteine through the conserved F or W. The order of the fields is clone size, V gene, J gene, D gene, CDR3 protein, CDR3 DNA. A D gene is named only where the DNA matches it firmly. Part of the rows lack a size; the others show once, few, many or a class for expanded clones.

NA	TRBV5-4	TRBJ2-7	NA	CASNNDGKRIYEQYF	TGTGCCAGCAACAACGACGGGAAGCGTATCTACGAGCAGTACTTC
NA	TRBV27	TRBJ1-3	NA	CASSLSENSGNTIYF	TGTGCCAGCAGTTTGAGCGAAAACTCTGGAAACACCATATATTTT
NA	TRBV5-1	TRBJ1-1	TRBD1	CASSLEGTALNTEAFF	TGCGCCAGCAGCTTGGAAGGGACAGCCTTGAACACTGAAGCTTTCTTT
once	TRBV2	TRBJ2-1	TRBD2	CASSGGTRGDEQFF	TGTGCCAGCAGTGGGGGGACTAGGGGAGATGAGCAGTTCTTC
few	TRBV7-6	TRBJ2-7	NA	CASSGGIEDEQYF	TGTGCCAGCAGCGGGGGGATCGAGGACGAGCAGTACTTC
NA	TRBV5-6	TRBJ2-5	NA	CASRGDVYQETQYF	TGTGCCAGCAGGGGGGACGTGTACCAAGAGACCCAGTACTTC
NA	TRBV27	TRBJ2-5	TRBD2	CASRFSGSTPQETQYF	TGTGCCAGCAGGTTTAGCGGGTCAACGCCTCAAGAGACCCAGTACTTC
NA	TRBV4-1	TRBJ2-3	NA	CASSQIHQGTDTQYF	TGCGCCAGCAGCCAAATCCACCAGGGGACAGATACGCAGTATTTT
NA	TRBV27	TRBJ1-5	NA	CASSRGVYQPQHF	TGTGCCAGCAGCCGAGGGGTATATCAGCCCCAGCATTTT
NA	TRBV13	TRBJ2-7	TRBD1	CASSPRTGGEQYF	TGTGCCAGCAGCCCGCGGACAGGGGGCGAGCAGTACTTC
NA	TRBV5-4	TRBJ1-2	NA	CASSASDSPSYGYTF	TGTGCCAGCAGCGCATCCGACAGCCCGAGCTATGGCTACACCTTC
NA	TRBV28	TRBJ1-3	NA	CASSSLGVQGGNTIYF	TGTGCCAGCAGTTCCCTGGGGGTCCAGGGGGGAAACACCATATATTTT
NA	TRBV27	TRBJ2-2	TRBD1	CASRGQVNTGELFF	TGTGCCAGCAGGGGACAGGTGAACACCGGGGAGCTGTTTTTT
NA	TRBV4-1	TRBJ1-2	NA	CASSQEGRVGYGYTF	TGCGCCAGCAGCCAAGAGGGCAGGGTGGGCTATGGCTACACCTTC
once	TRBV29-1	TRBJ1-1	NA	CSVEDLAGSEAFF	TGCAGCGTTGAAGACCTCGCCGGTTCTGAAGCTTTCTTT
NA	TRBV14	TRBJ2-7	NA	CASSLPWAPYEQYF	TGTGCCAGCAGCCTCCCTTGGGCCCCCTACGAGCAGTACTTC
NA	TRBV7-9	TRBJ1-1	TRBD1	CASSPTGGTEAFF	TGTGCCAGCAGCCCCACAGGGGGGACTGAAGCTTTCTTT
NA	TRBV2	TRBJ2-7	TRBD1	CASSEYTVGTEGYEQYF	TGTGCCAGCAGTGAATATACTGTCGGGACAGAGGGCTACGAGCAGTACTTC
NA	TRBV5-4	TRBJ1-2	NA	CASRGADGYTF	TGTGCCAGCAGGGGGGCGGATGGCTACACCTTC
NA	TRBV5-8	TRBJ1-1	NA	CASSLGGPNTEAFF	TGTGCCAGCAGCTTGGGGGGGCCGAACACTGAAGCTTTCTTT
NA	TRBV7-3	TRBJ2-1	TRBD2	CASSLRGGSTSYNEQFF	TGTGCCAGCAGCTTAAGGGGCGGGAGCACCTCCTACAATGAGCAGTTCTTC
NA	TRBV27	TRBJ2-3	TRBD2	CASSHQTSVDTQYF	TGTGCCAGCAGTCACCAGACTAGCGTAGATACGCAGTATTTT
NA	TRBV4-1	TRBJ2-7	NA	CASSQGVGLSYEQYF	TGCGCCAGCAGCCAAGGGGTAGGCCTATCCTACGAGCAGTACTTC
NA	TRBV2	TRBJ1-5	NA	CASTTANQPQHF	TGTGCCAGCACTACGGCCAATCAGCCCCAGCATTTT
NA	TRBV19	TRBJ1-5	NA	CASSIDIGTGLNQPQHF	TGTGCCAGTAGTATAGATATCGGAACAGGACTAAATCAGCCCCAGCATTTT
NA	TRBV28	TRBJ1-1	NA	CASSLWERMNTEAFF	TGTGCCAGCAGTTTATGGGAGCGTATGAACACTGAAGCTTTCTTT
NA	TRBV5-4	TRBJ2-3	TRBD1	CASSLAGTGSTDTQYF	TGTGCCAGCAGCTTAGCCGGGACAGGGAGCACAGATACGCAGTATTTT
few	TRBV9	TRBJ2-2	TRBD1	CASSQRTGTGRTGELFF	TGTGCCAGCAGCCAAAGGACCGGGACAGGGCGTACCGGGGAGCTGTTTTTT
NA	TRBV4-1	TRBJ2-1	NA	CASSQETISYNEQFF	TGCGCCAGCAGCCAAGAAACCATTTCCTACAATGAGCAGTTCTTC
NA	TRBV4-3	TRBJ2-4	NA	CASSQERVPYNIQYF	TGCGCCAGCAGCCAGGAACGGGTCCCTTACAACATTCAGTACTTC
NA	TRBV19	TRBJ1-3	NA	CASSRIYRNTIYF	TGTGCCAGTAGTAGGATTTACAGAAACACCATATATTTT
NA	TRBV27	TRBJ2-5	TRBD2	CASSPGLAVGTQYF	TGTGCCAGCAGTCCTGGACTAGCGGTGGGGACCCAGTACTTC
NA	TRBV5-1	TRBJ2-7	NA	CASSAGTDEQYF	TGCGCCAGCAGCGCAGGGACGGACGAGCAGTACTTC
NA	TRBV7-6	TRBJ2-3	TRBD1	CASSLGDREADTQYF	TGTGCCAGCAGCTTAGGGGACAGGGAGGCAGATACGCAGTATTTT
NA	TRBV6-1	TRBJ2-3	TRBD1	CASSAGQEIDTQYF	TGTGCCAGCAGTGCGGGACAGGAGATAGATACGCAGTATTTT
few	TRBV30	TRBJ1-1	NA	CAWNRGTEAFF	TGTGCCTGGAACCGGGGCACTGAAGCTTTCTTT
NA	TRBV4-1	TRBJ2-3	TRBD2	CASSPPGLAGVDTQYF	TGCGCCAGCAGCCCCCCGGGACTAGCGGGAGTAGATACGCAGTATTTT
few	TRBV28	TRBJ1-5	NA	CASSSPSNQPQHF	TGTGCCAGCAGTTCCCCTAGCAATCAGCCCCAGCATTTT
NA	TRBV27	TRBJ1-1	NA	CASSFGPNTEAFF	TGTGCCAGCAGTTTTGGTCCGAACACTGAAGCTTTCTTT
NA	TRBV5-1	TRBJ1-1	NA	CASSLSPGAGAEAFF	TGCGCCAGCAGCTTGTCCCCGGGGGCAGGGGCTGAAGCTTTCTTT
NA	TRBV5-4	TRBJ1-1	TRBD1	CASRQDRGLTEAFF	TGTGCCAGCAGACAGGACAGGGGGCTCACTGAAGCTTTCTTT
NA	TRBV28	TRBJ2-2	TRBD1	CASEDRGSTGELFF	TGTGCCAGCGAAGACAGGGGATCCACCGGGGAGCTGTTTTTT
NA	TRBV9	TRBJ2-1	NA	CASSVVANEQFF	TGTGCCAGCAGCGTAGTTGCGAATGAGCAGTTCTTC
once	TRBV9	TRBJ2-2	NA	CASSGIGAGELFF	TGTGCCAGCAGCGGAATCGGGGCCGGGGAGCTGTTTTTT
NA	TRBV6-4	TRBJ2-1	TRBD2	CASSAGTSGSAYNEQFF	TGTGCCAGCAGTGCCGGGACTAGCGGGAGCGCCTACAATGAGCAGTTCTTC
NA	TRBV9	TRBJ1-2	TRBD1	CASSVSPTGLLNGYTF	TGTGCCAGCAGCGTAAGTCCGACAGGGCTACTAAATGGCTACACCTTC
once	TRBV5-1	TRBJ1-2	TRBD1	CASSLVGTGWSDLYGYTF	TGCGCCAGCAGCTTGGTGGGGACAGGGTGGTCTGATCTCTATGGCTACACCTTC
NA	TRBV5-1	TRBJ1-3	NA	CASSGHHSGNTIYF	TGCGCCAGCAGCGGACACCACTCTGGAAACACCATATATTTT
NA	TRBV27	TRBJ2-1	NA	CASSFSVGNEQFF	TGTGCCAGCAGTTTCAGCGTGGGCAATGAGCAGTTCTTC
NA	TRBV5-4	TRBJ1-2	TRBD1	CASSFYLQGAANYGYTF	TGTGCCAGCAGCTTCTACCTACAGGGGGCGGCTAACTATGGCTACACCTTC
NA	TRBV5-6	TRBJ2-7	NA	CAVGFSSYEQYF	TGTGCCGTGGGGTTTTCCTCCTACGAGCAGTACTTC
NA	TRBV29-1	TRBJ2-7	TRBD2	CSAYSSGVSYEQYF	TGCAGCGCCTATTCTAGCGGGGTCTCCTACGAGCAGTACTTC
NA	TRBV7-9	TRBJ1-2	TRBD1	CASSLALWDREGGYTF	TGTGCCAGCAGCTTAGCGTTGTGGGACAGGGAAGGCGGCTACACCTTC
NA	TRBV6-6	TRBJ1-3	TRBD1	CASSRDSRRNTIYF	TGTGCCAGCAGTCGGGACAGTCGCAGAAACACCATATATTTT
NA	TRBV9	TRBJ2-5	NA	CASSVAGGLALETQYF	TGTGCCAGCAGCGTAGCGGGCGGGTTGGCGTTGGAGACCCAGTACTTC
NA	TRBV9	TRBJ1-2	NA	CASSPPWEGLGYTF	TGTGCCAGCAGCCCACCCTGGGAGGGCCTCGGCTACACCTTC
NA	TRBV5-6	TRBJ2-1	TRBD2	CASSPGLSNEQFF	TGTGCCAGCAGCCCGGGACTATCGAATGAGCAGTTCTTC
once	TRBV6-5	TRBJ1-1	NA	CASSTTGNTEAFF	TGTGCCAGCAGTACGACAGGGAACACTGAAGCTTTCTTT
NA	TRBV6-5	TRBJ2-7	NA	CASSSAYEQYF	TGTGCCAGCAGCTCGGCCTACGAGCAGTACTTC
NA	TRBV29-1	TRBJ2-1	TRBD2	CSVEGSGMRNEQFF	TGCAGCGTTGAAGGAAGCGGGATGCGTAATGAGCAGTTCTTC